A selection of T cell receptor beta chains follows, all from one sample in a study of brain metastases from non-small cell lung cancer. Profiled with immunoSEQ multiplex PCR; TCRdb holds only in-frame clones, not every one. Found here are roughly 3,200 clones, about 95% of them singletons; the top ten hold 1.5% to 2%. The specimen was tumor-adjacent normal tissue. All receptors come from a donor over 35 with non-small cell lung cancer. Each CDR3 is given with its conserved first and last residue. Fields, in order: V gene, J gene, CDR3 protein.

v_call: TRBV7-2
j_call: TRBJ1-1
cdr3_aa: CASSLQGRNTEAFF

v_call: TRBV6-5
j_call: TRBJ1-1
cdr3_aa: CASSPRTANTEAFF

v_call: TRBV5-4
j_call: TRBJ2-2
cdr3_aa: CASSSGQDTGELFF

v_call: TRBV7-2
j_call: TRBJ1-5
cdr3_aa: CASSYGGPSGPQHF

v_call: TRBV10-3
j_call: TRBJ2-2
cdr3_aa: CAIRGLAGTGELFF

v_call: TRBV27
j_call: TRBJ2-7
cdr3_aa: CASSLYSGLAGEGEQYF

v_call: TRBV4-2
j_call: TRBJ2-7
cdr3_aa: CASSQEGPLGEQYF

v_call: TRBV12-3/TRBV12-4
j_call: TRBJ2-3
cdr3_aa: CASSLRDTQYF

v_call: TRBV20-1
j_call: TRBJ2-1
cdr3_aa: CSARPRDEQFF

v_call: TRBV3-1/TRBV3-2
j_call: TRBJ1-3
cdr3_aa: CASSQDLGNTIYF

v_call: TRBV11-2
j_call: TRBJ2-6
cdr3_aa: CASSLDLGRGTGANVLTF

v_call: TRBV24-1
j_call: TRBJ2-3
cdr3_aa: CTTSDPGQRTDTQYF

v_call: TRBV10-3
j_call: TRBJ1-6
cdr3_aa: CAIREDRERDSPLHF

v_call: TRBV15
j_call: TRBJ1-2
cdr3_aa: CATSNYGYTF

v_call: TRBV4-3
j_call: TRBJ2-7
cdr3_aa: CASSQGAAGQTYEQYF

v_call: TRBV7-9
j_call: TRBJ2-3
cdr3_aa: CASSLGSAPNTDTQYF

v_call: TRBV30
j_call: TRBJ1-2
cdr3_aa: CAWSVSPGQGAVGYTF

v_call: TRBV6-5
j_call: TRBJ2-5
cdr3_aa: CASSPTGRGETQYF

v_call: TRBV4-2
j_call: TRBJ2-3
cdr3_aa: CASSQDPASGASTDTQYF

v_call: TRBV28
j_call: TRBJ2-1
cdr3_aa: CASSPPGQDYNEQFF

v_call: TRBV7-2
j_call: TRBJ1-5
cdr3_aa: CASSRQVSNQPQHF

v_call: TRBV7-3
j_call: TRBJ2-1
cdr3_aa: CASSLTGDSYNEQFF

v_call: TRBV3-1/TRBV3-2
j_call: TRBJ2-1
cdr3_aa: CASSQWGGPTNEQFF

v_call: TRBV6-5
j_call: TRBJ2-3
cdr3_aa: CASSYMDTQYF